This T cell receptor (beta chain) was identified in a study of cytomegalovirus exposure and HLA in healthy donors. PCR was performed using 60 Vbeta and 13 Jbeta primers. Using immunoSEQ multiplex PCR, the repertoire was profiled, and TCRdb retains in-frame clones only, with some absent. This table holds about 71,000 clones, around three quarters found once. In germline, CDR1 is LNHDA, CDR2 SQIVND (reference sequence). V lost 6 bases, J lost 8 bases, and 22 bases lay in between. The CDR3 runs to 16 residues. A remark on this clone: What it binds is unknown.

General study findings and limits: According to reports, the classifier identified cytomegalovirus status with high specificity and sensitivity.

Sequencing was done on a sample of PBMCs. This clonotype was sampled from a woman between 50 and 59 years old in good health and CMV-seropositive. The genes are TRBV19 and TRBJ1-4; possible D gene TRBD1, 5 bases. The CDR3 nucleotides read TGTGCCAGTAGCGGGGCAGGGAGGACCGGAGAGGAAAAACTGTTTTTT. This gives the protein CASSGAGRTGEEKLFF.